Each of the 4 T cell receptor beta chains below was sequenced from the same sample in a study of regulatory T cells in long-lasting Graves disease (dated by TCRdb to 2020 to 2022). In light of the paper, this sample's time point label describes: newly diagnosed GD, antithyroid drugs for less than 3 months. RNA was extracted from PBMCs in TRIzol for both TCR sequencing and RNA sequencing. Library construction relied on multiplex PCR. The sequencing machine was an Illumina HiSeq 4000. CDR3 regions were amplified by Arm-PCR with iRepertoire HTBI primers to construct TCR beta libraries. TCRdb ran its own pipeline on the public reads, namely fastp trimming at Q25 and MiXCR clone calling, and kept in-frame beta chains. Every distinct CDR3 protein forms one entry, paired with its most common genes and DNA. Across this sample there are about 520,000 distinct CDR3 sequences, with around 12% seen only once. The leading ten clones occupy roughly 9.3% of the sample.

The same sample was also studied in work on T cells in Graves' hyperthyroidism and ophthalmopathy.

Sample: peripheral blood mononuclear cells (PBMCs), taken at new diagnosis, from a patient treated with antithyroid drugs. These receptors were obtained from a young woman with Graves disease. Donor details come from another sample of the same person, matched by shared clones.

This clonotype was observed a few times. The V gene is TRBV7-9, the J gene TRBJ2-1, with 7 nucleotides matching TRBD1. The J segment lost 5 bases and the V segment lost 2 bases, leaving 3 bases of the junction unmatched. The CDR3 length is 14 residues. The germline V gene has CDR1 SEHNR and CDR2 FQNEAQ (reference sequence). CDR3 in DNA: TGTGCCAGCAGCTTACAGGGGGTAGACAATGAGCAGTTCTTC. This translates into CASSLQGVDNEQFF.

This clonotype was recorded at least ten times. The gene calls are TRBV13 and TRBJ2-2; D unresolved. Germline V gene lookup returns CDR1 PRHDT and CDR2 FYEKMQ (reference sequence). V dropped 5 bases and J dropped 8 bases, with 15 bases sitting between them. This CDR3 has 14 residues. DNA for the CDR3: TGTGCCAGCAGCCCGGGCGCCGGAGTGGGGGAGCTGTTTTTT. Translated: CASSPGAGVGELFF.

The sample holds many counts of this clonotype. V and J are TRBV12-3 or TRBV12-4 and TRBJ2-1; D may be TRBD2 (6 bases). V dropped 2 bases and J dropped 6 bases, with 17 bases sitting between them. The CDR3 contains 16 residues. CDR3 nucleotide sequence: TGTGCCAGCAGTTTAACCCATCCGACACTAGCCAATGAGCAGTTCTTC. Amino acid sequence: CASSLTHPTLANEQFF.

This clonotype was counted many times. The V gene is TRBV2, the J gene TRBJ2-5, with 9 bases identical to TRBD1. V shed 7 bases, J shed 5 bases, and the junction held 14 bases outside the gene matches. CDR3 size: 16 residues. Germline assignment: CDR1 SNHLY and CDR2 FYNNEI. The CDR3 DNA reads as TGTGCCAGCATCGGACAGGGGCTTAGCAACGTCGAGACCCAGTACTTC. Amino acids: CASIGQGLSNVETQYF.